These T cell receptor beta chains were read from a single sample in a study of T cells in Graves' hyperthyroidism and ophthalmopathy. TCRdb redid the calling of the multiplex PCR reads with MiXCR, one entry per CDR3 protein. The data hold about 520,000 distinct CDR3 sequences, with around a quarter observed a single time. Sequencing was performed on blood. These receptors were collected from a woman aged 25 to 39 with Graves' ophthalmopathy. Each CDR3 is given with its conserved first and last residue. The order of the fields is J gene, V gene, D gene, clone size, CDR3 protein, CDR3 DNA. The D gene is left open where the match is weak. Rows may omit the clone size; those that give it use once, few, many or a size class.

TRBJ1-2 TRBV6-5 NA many CASSTETGYGYTF TGTGCCAGCAGTACCGAAACAGGGTATGGCTACACCTTC
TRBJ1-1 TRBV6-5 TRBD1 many CASSYPRTGETFF TGTGCCAGCAGTTACCCAAGGACAGGGGAAACTTTCTTT
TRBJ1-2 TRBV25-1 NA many CASSPTPRDSRVGYTF TGTGCCAGCAGTCCCACCCCTCGAGACAGTCGTGTGGGCTACACCTTC
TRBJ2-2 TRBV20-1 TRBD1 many CSASRTGLAGELFF TGCAGTGCTAGCCGGACAGGGTTAGCCGGGGAGCTGTTTTTT
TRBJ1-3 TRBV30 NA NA CAWSVNAPGNTIYF TGTGCCTGGAGTGTGAATGCCCCTGGAAACACCATATATTTT
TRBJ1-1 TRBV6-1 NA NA CASGSGREAFF TGTGCCAGCGGGTCTGGGCGTGAAGCTTTCTTT
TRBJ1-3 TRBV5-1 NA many CASKYSGGNTIYF TGCGCCAGCAAATACAGTGGTGGAAACACCATATATTTT
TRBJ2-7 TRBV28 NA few CASTSDPRSTHEQYF TGTGCCAGCACCTCAGACCCAAGAAGCACCCACGAGCAGTACTTC
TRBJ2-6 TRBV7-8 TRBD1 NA CASSGRTGPSGANVLTF TGTGCCAGCAGCGGGCGGACAGGGCCCTCTGGGGCCAACGTCCTGACTTTC
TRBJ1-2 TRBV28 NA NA CASSSSGFYGYTF TGTGCCAGCAGTTCCTCGGGCTTCTATGGCTACACCTTC
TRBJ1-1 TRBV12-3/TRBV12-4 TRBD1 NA CASSETGFVVAFF TGTGCCAGCAGCGAGACAGGGTTTGTGGTTGCTTTCTTT
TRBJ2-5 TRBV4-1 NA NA CASSPQGAETQYF TGCGCCAGCAGCCCTCAAGGGGCTGAGACCCAGTACTTC
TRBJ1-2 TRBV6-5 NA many CASSLALSPPGYTF TGTGCCAGCAGTTTGGCACTCTCCCCCCCCGGCTACACCTTC
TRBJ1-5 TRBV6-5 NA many CASSYAQGNQPQHF TGTGCCAGCAGTTACGCGCAGGGCAATCAGCCCCAGCATTTT
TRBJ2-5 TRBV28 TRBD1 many CASSLTGGYQETQYF TGTGCCAGCAGTTTAACAGGGGGCTACCAAGAGACCCAGTACTTC
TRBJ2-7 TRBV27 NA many CASTPLGSSYEQYF TGTGCCAGCACCCCGCTGGGGAGCTCCTACGAGCAGTACTTC
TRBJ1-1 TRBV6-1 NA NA CAARDRGVGEAFF TGTGCCGCCCGGGACCGGGGAGTCGGTGAAGCTTTCTTT
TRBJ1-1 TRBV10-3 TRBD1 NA CANTQGANTEAFF TGTGCCAACACACAGGGGGCAAACACTGAAGCTTTCTTT
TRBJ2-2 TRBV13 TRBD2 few CASSHTSGGHTGELFF TGTGCCAGCAGCCACACTAGCGGGGGGCACACCGGGGAGCTGTTTTTT
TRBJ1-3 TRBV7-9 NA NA CASSLDPKIGNTIYF TGTGCCAGCAGCTTAGACCCTAAGATTGGAAACACCATATATTTT
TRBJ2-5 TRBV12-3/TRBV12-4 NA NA CASSLGRRGETQYF TGTGCCAGCAGTTTGGGCAGGAGGGGGGAGACCCAGTACTTC
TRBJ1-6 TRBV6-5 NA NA CASSSSGGGTGTLSPLHF TGTGCCAGCAGTTCTTCTGGTGGGGGCACAGGGACGTTATCACCCCTCCACTTT
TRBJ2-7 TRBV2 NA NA CASSVYGGSYEQYF TGTGCCAGCAGTGTTTACGGGGGCTCCTACGAGCAGTACTTC
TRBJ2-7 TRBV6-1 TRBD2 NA CASSEGTSGGYEQYF TGTGCCAGCAGTGAAGGGACTAGCGGGGGTTACGAGCAGTACTTC
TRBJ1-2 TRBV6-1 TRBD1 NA CATGTGTASVGYTF TGTGCCACGGGGACAGGGACGGCTTCGGTCGGCTACACCTTC
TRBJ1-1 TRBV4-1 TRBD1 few CASSNRQGAAEAFF TGCGCCAGCAGCAACAGACAGGGGGCGGCTGAAGCTTTCTTT
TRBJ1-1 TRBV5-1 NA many CATSRVGENTEAFF TGCGCCACCTCTAGAGTCGGCGAGAACACTGAAGCTTTCTTT
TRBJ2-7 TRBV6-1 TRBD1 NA CASRTGGYHEQYF TGTGCCAGCAGGACAGGGGGCTACCACGAGCAGTACTTC
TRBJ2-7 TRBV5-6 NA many CASSPREQLSYEQYF TGTGCCAGCAGCCCGAGAGAACAGCTTTCCTACGAGCAGTACTTC
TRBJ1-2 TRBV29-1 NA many CSAERGDYGYTF TGCAGCGCAGAAAGGGGCGACTATGGCTACACCTTC
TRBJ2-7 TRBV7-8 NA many CASSLEGFNYEQYF TGTGCCAGCAGCTTAGAAGGGTTCAACTACGAGCAGTACTTC
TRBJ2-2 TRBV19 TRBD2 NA CASKALAGDTNTGELFF TGTGCCAGTAAGGCGCTAGCGGGAGATACGAACACCGGGGAGCTGTTTTTT
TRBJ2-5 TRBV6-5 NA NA CASSYRVVGETQYF TGTGCCAGCAGTTACCGGGTGGTCGGAGAGACCCAGTACTTC
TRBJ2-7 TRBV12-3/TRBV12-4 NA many CASSLMSSYEQYF TGTGCCAGCAGTTTAATGTCCAGCTACGAGCAGTACTTC
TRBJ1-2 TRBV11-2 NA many CASSVPGGGIGNYGYTF TGTGCCAGCAGCGTACCTGGGGGAGGGATTGGCAACTATGGCTACACCTTC
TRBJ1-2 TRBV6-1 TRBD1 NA CASSAPGQGDYGYTF TGTGCCAGCAGTGCACCGGGACAGGGCGACTATGGCTACACCTTC
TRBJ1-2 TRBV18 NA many CASSPGRDGGYTF TGTGCCAGCTCACCCGGCAGGGACGGTGGCTACACCTTC
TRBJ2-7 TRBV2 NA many CASSSKRRFGDEQYF TGTGCCAGCAGCTCGAAACGGAGGTTTGGGGACGAGCAGTACTTC
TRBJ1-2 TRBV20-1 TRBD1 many CSAYEPGQGSNGYTF TGCAGTGCTTATGAACCGGGACAGGGAAGTAATGGCTACACCTTC
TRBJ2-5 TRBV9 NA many CASSAWGGPETQYF TGTGCCAGCAGCGCGTGGGGGGGCCCAGAGACCCAGTACTTC
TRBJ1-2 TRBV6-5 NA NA CASSYGRDYGYTF TGTGCCAGCAGCTACGGACGTGACTATGGCTACACCTTC
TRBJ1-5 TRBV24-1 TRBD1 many CATSGTGDQPQHF TGTGCCACCAGCGGGACAGGGGATCAGCCCCAGCATTTT
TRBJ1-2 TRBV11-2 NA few CASSQDPVRSGYGYTF TGTGCCAGCAGCCAAGATCCTGTCAGATCGGGCTATGGCTACACCTTC
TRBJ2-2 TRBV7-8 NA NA CASSTSGSENTGELFF TGTGCCAGCAGTACCAGCGGGTCCGAGAACACCGGGGAGCTGTTTTTT
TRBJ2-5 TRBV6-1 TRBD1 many CATSTNRGQETQYF TGTGCCACCTCGACTAACAGGGGGCAAGAGACCCAGTACTTC
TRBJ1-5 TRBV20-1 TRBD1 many CSAGQDYSNQPQHF TGCAGTGCTGGACAGGACTATAGCAATCAGCCCCAGCATTTT
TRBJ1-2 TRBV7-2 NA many CASSLVHRDYGYTF TGTGCCAGCAGCTTAGTGCACAGGGACTATGGCTACACCTTC
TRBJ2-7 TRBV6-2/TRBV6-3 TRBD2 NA CASSYSTTGLAGVTEQYF TGTGCCAGCAGTTACTCGACGACGGGACTAGCGGGAGTTACCGAGCAGTACTTC
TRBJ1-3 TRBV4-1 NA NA CASSAYNLAQNSGNTIYF TGCGCCAGCAGCGCTTATAACCTTGCCCAGAACTCTGGAAACACCATATATTTT
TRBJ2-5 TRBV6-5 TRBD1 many CASSDYETGGAETQYF TGTGCCAGCAGTGACTACGAGACAGGGGGCGCGGAGACCCAGTACTTC
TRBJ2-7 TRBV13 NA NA CASSPQDISYEQYF TGTGCCAGCAGCCCACAGGATATCTCCTACGAGCAGTACTTC
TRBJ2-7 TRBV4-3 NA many CASSQTPGREQYF TGCGCCAGCAGCCAAACTCCAGGGCGAGAGCAGTACTTC
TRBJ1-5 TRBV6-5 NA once CASSYGQYNQPQHF TGTGCCAGCAGTTACGGACAGTACAATCAGCCCCAGCATTTT
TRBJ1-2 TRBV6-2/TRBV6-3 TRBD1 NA CASRRRQGEGYGYTF TGTGCCAGCAGACGCAGACAGGGAGAGGGCTATGGCTACACCTTC
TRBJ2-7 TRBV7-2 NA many CASSLERAHEQYF TGTGCCAGCAGCTTAGAGCGCGCCCACGAGCAGTACTTC